This TCR beta chain was identified during a study of cytomegalovirus exposure and HLA in healthy donors. Whole-study context: Around 200 million T cells yielded around 100 million unique TCR beta sequences, as an earlier analysis found.

Primers included in the PCR were 60 Vbeta and 13 Jbeta primers. Generated by immunoSEQ multiplex PCR, the TCRdb table keeps only in-frame clones and is missing some. The data show 150,000 to 200,000 clones, 70% to 80% seen once. This clone has only one observation. Its antigen is currently unknown. Trimming left V 5 bases short and J 0 bases short, with 11 bases between. CDR1 and CDR2 (germline): GTSNPN, SVGIG (reference sequence). The CDR3 is made up of 14 amino acids. Overall study findings and caveats: TRBV6-2, TRBV6-3 and some other V segments were unresolvable in 87-base-pair reads. A likely sequencing artifact accounted for one observed cluster of highly shared sequence variants.

Sample: PBMCs. The J gene is TRBJ1-3, the V gene TRBV30; D not resolved. The sequence was collected from a man aged 60-69 years in good health and CMV-seronegative. CDR3 in amino acids: CAWDDGSSGNTIYF. The CDR3, as DNA: TGTGCCTGGGATGACGGGAGCTCTGGAAACACCATATATTTT.